Shown below are 9 T cell receptor beta chains from a single sample sequenced in a study of T cells after yellow fever vaccination (dated by TCRdb to 2018 to 2020). In light of the paper, this sample's treatment or condition label describes: live attenuated yellow fever vaccine strain. The library came from 5' RACE. The sequencing machine was an Illumina HiSeq 2500. In-frame beta chains were kept once TCRdb had trimmed the public reads at Q25 with fastp and called clones with MiXCR. Merged by CDR3 protein, the rows form single entries marked with the most common genes and DNA. The sample table lists a few hundred thousand distinct CDR3 sequences, about 15% of them with a count of one. The biggest ten clones account for 17% of the sample. This sample comprised PBMCs, obtained roughly 5 days after the first yellow fever vaccination. The receptor source for this set is a man between 18 and 35 years old who received the YFV17D yellow fever vaccine.

The chain couples TRBV6-2 or TRBV6-3 to TRBJ2-7; D possibly matches TRBD1 or TRBD2 (6 bases each). V was cut by 2 bases and J by 2 bases, with 19 bases left in between. Germline assignment: CDR1 MNHEY and CDR2 SVGEGT. The CDR3 covers 17 residues. This CDR3 is CASSYARRGALTYEQYV. The CDR3 nucleotides are TGTGCCAGCAGTTACGCCAGGAGGGGGGCCCTGACCTACGAGCAGTACGTC.

CDR3 DNA sequence: TGTGCCAGCAGTCCCCGGGACAGGGAGGTCACAGATACGCAGTATTTT. Its translation: CASSPRDREVTDTQYF. The chain links TRBV6-1 to TRBJ2-3, with 9 bases matching TRBD1. This CDR3 contains 16 residues. Germline values: CDR1 MNHNS, CDR2 SASEGT. Trimming at V came to 5 bases and at J to 2 bases, leaving 8 bases not matched to a gene.

The table lists this clonotype with a few counts. The V call is TRBV4-1, the J call TRBJ1-4; tentatively, D is TRBD1 (5 bases). The CDR3 extends over 18 amino acids. CDR1 is MGHRA, CDR2 YSYEKL, per germline. V was trimmed by 0 bases and J by 2 bases, leaving 16 bases between them. The CDR3, as DNA: TGCGCCAGCAGCCAAGATCCCGGGGGGTCGGCGACTAATGAAAAACTGTTTTTT. Protein: CASSQDPGGSATNEKLFF.

The gene calls are TRBV7-2 and TRBJ2-7, with 10 bases identical to TRBD1. V dropped 6 bases and J dropped 6; count of bases not matched to a gene: 5. This CDR3 comprises 13 residues. Germline V gives CDR1 SGHTA, CDR2 FQGNSA. This chain's CDR3 is CASSWDRGTEQYV. CDR3 sequence (DNA): TGTGCCAGCAGTTGGGACAGGGGTACCGAGCAGTACGTC.

The V call is TRBV29-1, the J call TRBJ1-2; a weak D match, TRBD1 (6 bases). Germline V lookup: CDR1 SQVTM, CDR2 ANQGSEA. The CDR3 covers 13 residues. V lost 6 bases and J lost 6, with 17 bases in between. This chain's CDR3 is CSVAGGAQNGYTF. The DNA for the CDR3 is TGCAGCGTCGCCGGGGGGGCCCAAAATGGCTACACCTTC.

The V and J genes are TRBV3-1 and TRBJ2-4; no clear D gene. V dropped 1 base and J dropped 3 bases, with 7 bases sitting between them. The CDR3 sequence is 14 residues long. The germline gives CDR1 LGHDT, CDR2 YNNKEL (reference sequence). As DNA, the CDR3 is TGTGCCAGCAGCCAAGGTGGTAGCAAAAACATTCAGTACTTC. It translates to CASSQGGSKNIQYF.

This clonotype was detected a few times. V is TRBV19 and J is TRBJ1-1, with D uncertain. Trimming shortened V by 1 base and J by 8 bases, and 11 bases separated the two germline ends. The CDR3 is 13 residues long. Germline lookup yields CDR1 LNHDA and CDR2 SQIVND (reference sequence). The CDR3 here is CASSIANTMEAFF. DNA for the CDR3: TGTGCCAGTAGTATAGCTAACACCATGGAAGCTTTCTTT.

The chain recombines TRBV20-1 with TRBJ1-5, with D hard to call. CDR1 is DFQATT and CDR2 is SNEGSKA in the germline V gene (reference sequence). The length of the CDR3 is 12 residues. The V gene lost 6 bases and the J gene lost 3 bases, with 9 bases spanning the gap. In nucleotides, the CDR3 is TGCAGTGCAAATGGACCCAATCAGCCCCAGCATTTT. Amino acid sequence: CSANGPNQPQHF.

At least ten counts were recorded for this clonotype. The V and J genes are TRBV20-1 and TRBJ1-1, with D unclear. Germline loops: CDR1 DFQATT, CDR2 SNEGSKA (reference sequence). The CDR3 runs to 11 residues. Trimming left V 3 bases short and J 1 base short, with 3 bases between. CDR3 in DNA: TGCAGTGCTAGGGAGAACACTGAAGCTTTCTTT. Translated, it gives CSARENTEAFF.